The clone carrying this TCR beta chain came up once. As yet, its antigen is unknown. This sample was taken from a study of cytomegalovirus exposure and HLA in healthy donors. Study overall: The 550 to 700 first-cohort repertoires and the approximately 110 validation repertoires shared the same platform, a later analysis reported.

Study-wide points: The classifier reportedly diagnosed cytomegalovirus status with high specificity and sensitivity. A subsequent analysis found that TCR clusters from the first cohort also tended to co-occur in the roughly 120 validation repertoires, with approximately 95% of cluster scores above 0. Most observed TCR sequences were rare, whereas some public TCRs were detected in many donors.

The CDR3 runs to 16 residues. Trimming took 4 bases from V and 5 from J; bases not matched to a gene: 4. Germline assignment: CDR1 MRHNA and CDR2 SNTAGT. Here immunoSEQ multiplex PCR was the method, and the copy in TCRdb shows in-frame clones only, minus some. Of a few hundred thousand clones detected, roughly 89% appear once; the ten largest clones hold around 0.8%. The chain has TRBV6-4 and TRBJ2-2; 13 bases map to TRBD2. The receptor's source is a woman between 18 and 30 years old in good health and CMV-seronegative. The sequenced sample was PBMCs. CDR3 bases: TGTGCCAGCAGTGCCGGACTAGCGGGGGTGACCGGGGAGCTGTTTTTT. Translated, it gives CASSAGLAGVTGELFF.